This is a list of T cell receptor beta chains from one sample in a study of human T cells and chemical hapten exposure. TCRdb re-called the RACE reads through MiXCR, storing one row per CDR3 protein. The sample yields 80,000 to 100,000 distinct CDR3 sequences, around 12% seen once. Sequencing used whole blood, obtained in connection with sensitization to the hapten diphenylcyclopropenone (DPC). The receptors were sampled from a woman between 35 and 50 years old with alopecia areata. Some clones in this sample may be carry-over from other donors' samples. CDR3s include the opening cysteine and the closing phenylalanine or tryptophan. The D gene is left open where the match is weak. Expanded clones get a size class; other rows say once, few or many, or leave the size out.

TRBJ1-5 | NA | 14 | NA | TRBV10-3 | CAISDSGANQPQHF | TGTGCCATCAGTGATTCGGGGGCCAATCAGCCCCAGCATTTT
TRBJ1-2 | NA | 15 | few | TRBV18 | CASSPPGVDGSGYTF | TGTGCCAGCTCACCACCGGGGGTAGACGGCTCTGGCTACACCTTC
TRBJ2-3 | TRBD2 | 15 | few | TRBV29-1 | CSVRNLGLASDTQYF | TGCAGCGTTCGGAATCTGGGACTAGCGTCAGATACGCAGTATTTT
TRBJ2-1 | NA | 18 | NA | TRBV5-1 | CASSSKLIALSSYNEQFF | TGCGCCAGCAGCTCCAAACTAATAGCGCTGAGCTCCTACAATGAGCAGTTCTTC
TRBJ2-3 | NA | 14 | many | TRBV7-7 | CASSRDLPPDTQYF | TGTGCTAGCAGCCGGGACTTGCCGCCGGATACGCAGTATTTT
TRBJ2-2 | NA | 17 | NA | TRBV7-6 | CASSAFPRGRSAGELFF | TGTGCCAGCAGCGCTTTCCCGAGAGGGCGGTCGGCCGGGGAGCTGTTTTTT
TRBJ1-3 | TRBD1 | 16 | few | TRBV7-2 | CASSFYLGQAGNTIYF | TGTGCCAGCAGCTTCTACTTGGGACAGGCCGGAAACACCATATATTTT
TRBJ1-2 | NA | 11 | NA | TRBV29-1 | CSVTANYGYTF | TGCAGCGTAACAGCTAACTATGGCTACACCTTC
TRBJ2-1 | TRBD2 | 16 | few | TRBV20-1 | CSARGLAGVSYNEQFF | TGCAGTGCTAGAGGACTAGCGGGAGTGAGCTACAATGAGCAGTTCTTC
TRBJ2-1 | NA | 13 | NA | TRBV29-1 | CSVVGRLYNEQFF | TGCAGCGTTGTAGGTCGGTTATACAATGAGCAGTTCTTC
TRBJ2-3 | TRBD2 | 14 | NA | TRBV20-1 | CSATGLAPTDTQYF | TGCAGTGCCACGGGACTAGCGCCTACAGATACGCAGTATTTT
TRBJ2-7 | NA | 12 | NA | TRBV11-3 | CASSPTGGEQYF | TGTGCCAGCAGCCCCACCGGGGGCGAGCAGTACTTC
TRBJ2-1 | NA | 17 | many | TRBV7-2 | CASSYMPFSGLYNEQFF | TGTGCCAGCAGCTATATGCCGTTTAGCGGACTATACAATGAGCAGTTCTTC
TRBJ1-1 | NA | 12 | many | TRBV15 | CATSRDGAEAFF | TGTGCCACCAGCAGAGATGGGGCGGAAGCTTTCTTT
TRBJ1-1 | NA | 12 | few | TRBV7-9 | CASSRDGLEAFF | TGTGCCAGCAGCCGGGACGGCCTGGAAGCTTTCTTT
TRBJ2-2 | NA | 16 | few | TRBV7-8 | CASSLGRRENTGELFF | TGTGCCAGCAGCTTAGGGCGCCGAGAGAACACCGGGGAGCTGTTTTTT
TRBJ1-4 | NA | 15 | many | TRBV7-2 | CASSLTGTTNEKLFF | TGTGCCAGCAGCTTAACAGGGACAACTAATGAAAAACTGTTTTTT
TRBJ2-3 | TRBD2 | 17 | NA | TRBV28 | CASSVLKDASGRDTQYF | TGTGCCAGCAGTGTCTTAAAGGACGCTAGCGGGAGGGATACGCAGTATTTT
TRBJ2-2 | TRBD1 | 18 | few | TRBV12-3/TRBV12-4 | CASSKLPGQGASTGELFF | TGTGCCAGCAGTAAACTACCGGGACAGGGGGCGAGCACCGGGGAGCTGTTTTTT
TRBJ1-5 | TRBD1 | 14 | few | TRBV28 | CASSWGQGNQPQHF | TGTGCCAGCAGTTGGGGACAGGGTAATCAGCCCCAGCATTTT
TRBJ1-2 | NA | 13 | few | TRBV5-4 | CASSLQNNYGYTF | TGTGCCAGCAGCTTACAGAATAACTATGGCTACACCTTC
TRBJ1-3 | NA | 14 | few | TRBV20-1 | CSARDVVTGNTIYF | TGCAGTGCTAGAGATGTGGTTACGGGAAACACCATATATTTT
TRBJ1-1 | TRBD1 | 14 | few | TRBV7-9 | CASSFSGGNAEAFF | TGTGCCAGCAGCTTCTCAGGGGGCAATGCTGAAGCTTTCTTT
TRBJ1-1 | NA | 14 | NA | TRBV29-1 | CSVAPQNSNTEAFF | TGCAGCGTTGCCCCACAGAATTCGAACACTGAAGCTTTCTTT
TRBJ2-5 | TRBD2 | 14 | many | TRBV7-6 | CASSLGASGETQYF | TGTGCCAGCAGCTTAGGGGCTAGCGGAGAGACCCAGTACTTC
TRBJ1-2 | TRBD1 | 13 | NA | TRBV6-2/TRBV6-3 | CASSSDRANGYTF | TGTGCCAGCAGTTCGGACAGGGCGAATGGCTACACCTTC
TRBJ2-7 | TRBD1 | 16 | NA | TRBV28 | CASSTGGAGRPYEQYF | TGTGCCAGCAGTACAGGGGGCGCAGGACGGCCCTACGAGCAGTACTTC
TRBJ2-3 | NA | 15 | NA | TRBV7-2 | CASSPPGALPDTQYF | TGTGCCAGCAGCCCCCCAGGGGCTTTGCCAGATACGCAGTATTTT